Listed below are T cell receptor beta chains from one sample, sequenced in a study of human T cells and chemical hapten exposure. Via MiXCR, TCRdb re-called the RACE reads, giving one row per CDR3 protein. Counted here are some 90,000 distinct CDR3 sequences, over 10% occurring once; the ten biggest clones make up 3% to 4%. Sequenced here: whole blood, sampled in connection with sensitization to the hapten diphenylcyclopropenone (DPC). All receptors come from a woman aged 40 to 55 with alopecia areata. Some clones in this sample may be carry-over from other donors' samples. The CDR3 runs from the conserved cysteine through the conserved F or W. Fields, in order: D gene, clone size, J gene, V gene, CDR3 protein, CDR3 DNA. D genes are given only for firm matches. Size is omitted from some rows. Given values are once, few, many or a class for expanded clones.

TRBD1 | many | TRBJ1-1 | TRBV18 | CASSPQGTGRGTEAFF | TGTGCCAGCTCACCACAGGGGACAGGCAGGGGCACTGAAGCTTTCTTT
TRBD2 | . | TRBJ2-1 | TRBV20-1 | CSASDERTSGRNEQFF | TGCAGTGCTAGTGACGAACGGACTAGCGGGAGGAATGAGCAGTTCTTC
. | many | TRBJ2-5 | TRBV6-2/TRBV6-3 | CASSYAGSPQYF | TGTGCCAGCAGTTACGCCGGCTCCCCCCAGTACTTC
TRBD2 | many | TRBJ2-1 | TRBV7-2 | CASSWEAGGGEQFF | TGTGCCAGCAGCTGGGAGGCGGGAGGGGGTGAGCAGTTCTTC
TRBD2 | . | TRBJ2-5 | TRBV7-8 | CASSRGGGQETQYF | TGTGCCAGCAGCCGGGGCGGGGGGCAAGAGACCCAGTACTTC
. | . | TRBJ2-5 | TRBV7-2 | CASSPPRGVQETQYF | TGTGCCAGCAGCCCACCCAGGGGGGTCCAAGAGACCCAGTACTTC
. | . | TRBJ2-7 | TRBV20-1 | CSARPISSYEQYF | TGCAGTGCGAGACCGATAAGCTCCTACGAGCAGTACTTC
. | . | TRBJ2-7 | TRBV29-1 | CSAQNGGRGEQYF | TGCAGCGCCCAGAACGGGGGCCGAGGCGAGCAGTACTTC
. | few | TRBJ2-7 | TRBV6-2/TRBV6-3 | CATSEAGSYEQYF | TGTGCCACCTCGGAAGCGGGCTCCTACGAGCAGTACTTC
TRBD1 | few | TRBJ1-2 | TRBV28 | CASSEYDRGGYTF | TGTGCCAGCAGTGAATATGACAGGGGCGGCTACACCTTC
. | . | TRBJ2-5 | TRBV7-8 | CASSLGKGNQETQYF | TGTGCCAGCAGCTTAGGAAAAGGCAACCAAGAGACCCAGTACTTC
. | many | TRBJ2-3 | TRBV28 | CASSTGVRADTQYF | TGTGCCAGCAGCACTGGAGTCCGGGCAGATACGCAGTATTTT
. | many | TRBJ2-1 | TRBV27 | CASSFQGPASYNEQFF | TGTGCCAGCAGTTTCCAGGGCCCCGCCTCCTACAATGAGCAGTTCTTC
. | many | TRBJ2-2 | TRBV5-1 | CASSLDSRNTGELFF | TGCGCCAGCAGCTTGGACAGCAGGAACACCGGGGAGCTGTTTTTT
. | few | TRBJ1-4 | TRBV7-9 | CASSLEGRKLFF | TGTGCCAGCAGCTTAGAGGGGAGAAAACTGTTTTTT
. | many | TRBJ1-1 | TRBV6-1 | CASIGHSNTEAFF | TGTGCCAGCATAGGACATTCGAACACTGAAGCTTTCTTT
TRBD2 | many | TRBJ2-1 | TRBV27 | CASSSGLAGFYNEQFF | TGTGCCAGCAGTTCCGGACTAGCGGGATTCTACAATGAGCAGTTCTTC
TRBD2 | many | TRBJ2-1 | TRBV7-9 | CASSLWDSGETEQFF | TGTGCCAGCAGCTTATGGGATAGCGGGGAGACTGAGCAGTTCTTC
TRBD1 | . | TRBJ1-1 | TRBV2 | CASRLGTENTEAFF | TGTGCCAGCAGACTGGGGACAGAGAACACTGAAGCTTTCTTT
. | . | TRBJ1-2 | TRBV29-1 | CSVGSARGYTF | TGCAGCGTTGGAAGCGCTCGAGGCTACACCTTC
TRBD1 | many | TRBJ1-2 | TRBV19 | CATGTVGYGYTF | TGTGCCACTGGGACAGTCGGTTATGGCTACACCTTC
. | . | TRBJ2-3 | TRBV27 | CASSWSDTQYF | TGTGCCAGCAGTTGGTCGGATACGCAGTATTTT
. | . | TRBJ1-2 | TRBV7-9 | CASSLGALSYGYTF | TGTGCCAGCAGCTTAGGGGCCCTCTCCTATGGCTACACCTTC
. | once | TRBJ2-5 | TRBV7-2 | CASSTSLQETQYF | TGTGCCAGCAGCACCTCTTTACAAGAGACCCAGTACTTC
TRBD2 | . | TRBJ2-2 | TRBV12-3/TRBV12-4 | CASSSPMGRGGTGELFF | TGTGCCAGCAGTTCCCCTATGGGGCGCGGGGGGACCGGGGAGCTGTTTTTT
. | . | TRBJ1-2 | TRBV7-3 | CASSPVSGGGYTF | TGTGCCAGCAGTCCCGTATCGGGGGGTGGCTACACCTTC
. | many | TRBJ2-3 | TRBV30 | CAWSDSLVPGDTQYF | TGTGCCTGGAGTGATTCTCTAGTCCCGGGAGATACGCAGTATTTT
TRBD2 | many | TRBJ2-1 | TRBV24-1 | CATSDSRRGRANEQFF | TGTGCCACCAGTGATTCCCGACGGGGGAGGGCGAATGAGCAGTTCTTC
TRBD2 | many | TRBJ2-1 | TRBV24-1 | CATSDFRSGRPYPYNEQFF | TGTGCCACCAGTGATTTTCGTAGCGGGAGGCCCTACCCCTACAATGAGCAGTTCTTC
. | . | TRBJ1-6 | TRBV18 | CASSSSNSPLHF | TGTGCCAGCTCATCCTCTAATTCACCCCTCCACTTT
TRBD1 | many | TRBJ2-5 | TRBV4-1 | CASSQEVPGQLETQYF | TGCGCCAGCAGCCAAGAAGTCCCGGGACAGCTAGAGACCCAGTACTTC
. | . | TRBJ2-5 | TRBV25-1 | CASSGAVQETQYF | TGTGCCAGCAGTGGCGCGGTGCAAGAGACCCAGTACTTC
. | few | TRBJ1-3 | TRBV9 | CASSALGQTSGNTIYF | TGTGCCAGCAGCGCACTTGGACAGACCTCTGGAAACACCATATATTTT
. | many | TRBJ2-3 | TRBV7-3 | CASSLNRPAGSPDTQYF | TGTGCCAGCAGCTTAAACCGGCCGGCAGGGAGCCCAGATACGCAGTATTTT
. | many | TRBJ1-1 | TRBV7-9 | CAIQLNTEAFF | TGTGCCATCCAGTTGAACACTGAAGCTTTCTTT
. | few | TRBJ1-4 | TRBV3-1 | CASSQDAGLGEKLFF | TGTGCCAGCAGCCAAGATGCCGGACTGGGTGAAAAACTGTTTTTT
. | . | TRBJ2-7 | TRBV28 | CASATGPTYEQYF | TGTGCCAGCGCTACCGGGCCCACCTACGAGCAGTACTTC
TRBD2 | . | TRBJ2-1 | TRBV19 | CASSWSGEAGGGDEQFF | TGTGCCAGTAGTTGGTCGGGGGAAGCGGGAGGGGGCGATGAGCAGTTCTTC
. | many | TRBJ2-7 | TRBV9 | CASSVAWGSGYEQYF | TGTGCCAGCAGCGTAGCTTGGGGGAGCGGTTACGAGCAGTACTTC
. | many | TRBJ2-2 | TRBV29-1 | CSATRGAGTAGELFF | TGCAGCGCTACGAGGGGGGCAGGGACGGCCGGGGAGCTGTTTTTT
. | . | TRBJ2-1 | TRBV10-2 | CATNPGNEQFF | TGCGCCACCAACCCAGGCAATGAGCAGTTCTTC
. | many | TRBJ2-7 | TRBV5-4 | CASSWGLKDEQYF | TGTGCCAGCAGCTGGGGTCTTAAGGACGAGCAGTACTTC
. | many | TRBJ1-5 | TRBV24-1 | CATSDRDRPQHF | TGTGCCACCAGTGATCGGGACCGGCCCCAGCATTTT
. | many | TRBJ1-5 | TRBV12-3/TRBV12-4 | CASTLYLDQPQHF | TGTGCCAGCACCCTTTACTTGGATCAGCCCCAGCATTTT
. | few | TRBJ2-7 | TRBV7-2 | CASSLAATPHEQYF | TGTGCCAGCAGCTTAGCAGCTACTCCCCACGAGCAGTACTTC
. | . | TRBJ2-7 | TRBV20-1 | CSAPRDGGNEQYF | TGCAGTGCTCCTAGGGATGGGGGCAACGAGCAGTACTTC
TRBD1 | . | TRBJ2-7 | TRBV25-1 | CASSDSGQSSYEQYF | TGTGCCAGCAGTGATTCGGGACAGAGCTCCTACGAGCAGTACTTC
. | many | TRBJ1-6 | TRBV30 | CAWKRSYNSPLHF | TGTGCCTGGAAAAGGTCCTATAATTCACCCCTCCACTTT
. | few | TRBJ2-3 | TRBV10-3 | CAMGPVTDTQYF | TGTGCCATGGGACCCGTCACAGATACGCAGTATTTT